This T cell receptor (beta chain) is drawn from a study of T cell repertoires in cytomegalovirus infection. Background on the study: Based on public TCR beta signatures, there were indications of CMV infection and of a matching HLA type.

One entry per CDR3 protein results from TCRdb running MiXCR on the reads. The data show under 350,000 distinct CDR3 sequences, more than 9% seen once. This TCR came from a human donor in good health (CMV status not recorded). Some clones in this sample may be carry-over from other donors' samples. The sequenced sample consisted of PBMCs.

The CDR3: CASSFEGGGITEAFF. The CDR3 coding sequence is TGTGCCAGCAGTTTTGAAGGGGGCGGGATCACTGAAGCTTTCTTT. This rearrangement joins TRBV28 to TRBJ1-1; 7 bases agree with TRBD1. The CDR3 consists of 15 residues. The V gene end was trimmed by 3 bases and the J gene end by 4 bases; junction bases not matched to a gene: 8. Germline-derived CDR1 and CDR2 are MDHEN and SYDVKM.